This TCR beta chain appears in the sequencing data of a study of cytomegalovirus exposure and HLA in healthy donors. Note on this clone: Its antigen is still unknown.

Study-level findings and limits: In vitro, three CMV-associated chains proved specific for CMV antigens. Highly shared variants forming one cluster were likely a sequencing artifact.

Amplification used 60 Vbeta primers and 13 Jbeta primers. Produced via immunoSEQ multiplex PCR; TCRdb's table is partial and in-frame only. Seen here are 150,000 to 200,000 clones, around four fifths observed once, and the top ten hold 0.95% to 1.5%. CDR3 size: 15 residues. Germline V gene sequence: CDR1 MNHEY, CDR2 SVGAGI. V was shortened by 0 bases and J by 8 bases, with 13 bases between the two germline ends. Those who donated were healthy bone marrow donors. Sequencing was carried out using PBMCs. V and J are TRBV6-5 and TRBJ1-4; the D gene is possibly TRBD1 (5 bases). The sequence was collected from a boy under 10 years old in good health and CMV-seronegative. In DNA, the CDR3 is TGTGCCAGCAGTTACTCTTCTCAGGGTGGCGAAAAACTGTTTTTT. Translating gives CASSYSSQGGEKLFF.